This T cell receptor (beta chain) was recorded in a study of T cells in Graves' hyperthyroidism and ophthalmopathy. Study findings and constraints: The model foresaw ophthalmopathy a median around 6.8 months prior to onset. A model using 13 V-J features told ophthalmopathy apart from stable hyperthyroidism.

In regard to this clonotype: What it binds is not known.

Amplification yielded TCR beta CDR3 regions, with RNA transcripts as the source. In the first-round RT-PCR of the TCR CDR3, the HTBI primer set was used. TCRdb reanalysed the multiplex PCR reads using MiXCR and keeps one entry per CDR3 protein. The table shows hundreds of thousands of distinct CDR3 sequences, with around 16% occurring only once. Trimming pared 0 bases from V and 0 bases from J, leaving 8 bases between. Germline values: CDR1 MNHEY, CDR2 SMNVEV (reference sequence). The CDR3 is made up of 15 amino acids. Researchers barred patients who had uncontrolled infection, other autoimmune disease, pregnancy or lactation.

The clonotype comes from a woman aged 18-29 years with Graves' hyperthyroidism. Sequenced: blood. The chain is built from TRBV27 and TRBJ1-1; no clear D. CDR3 nucleotide sequence: TGTGCCAGCAGTTTATCACATCAGATGAACACTGAAGCTTTCTTT. Translation gives CASSLSHQMNTEAFF.